What follows are 27 T cell receptor beta chains derived from one specimen sequenced in a study of T cell responses to AZD1222 COVID-19 vaccine. Some clones are missing from TCRdb's copy, which holds only in-frame ones; the method was immunoSEQ multiplex PCR. The data contain roughly 93,000 clones, 89% of them singletons. Sequences were derived from peripheral blood, sampled on day 0 of MenACWY control vaccination. These receptors were taken from an adult in good health.

The J gene is TRBJ1-2, the V gene TRBV6-5; the D is unclear. Germline values: CDR1 MNHEY, CDR2 SVGAGI. Trimming removed 6 bases at V and 3 bases at J, with 5 bases between. CDR3 size: 11 residues. The CDR3 region is CASRFDYGYTF. CDR3 coding DNA: TGTGCCAGCAGGTTCGACTATGGCTACACCTTC.

The chain uses TRBV5-1 and TRBJ2-7, with 12 bases fitting TRBD1. V shed 3 bases, J shed 5 bases, and the junction held 9 bases outside the gene matches. The CDR3 is 16 residues long. CDR1 and CDR2 from the germline V gene are SGHRS and YFSETQ. As DNA, the CDR3 is TGCGCCAGCAGCTCAGGGGGGACAGGGGGCGTCCACGAGCAGTACTTC. It encodes CASSSGGTGGVHEQYF.

The chain joins TRBV7-9 to TRBJ2-1; 7 bases are a match to TRBD2. The V gene's germline CDR1 is SEHNR and CDR2 FQNEAQ (reference sequence). The CDR3 sequence is 15 residues long. V gave up 3 bases and J gave up 5 bases; unmatched junction bases: 7. The CDR3 region is CASSFFTSEHNEQFF. In nucleotides, the CDR3 is TGTGCCAGCAGCTTTTTCACTAGCGAACACAATGAGCAGTTCTTC.

The chain couples TRBV4-3 to TRBJ1-3, with a possible D match to TRBD1 (6 bases). The CDR3 is made up of 16 amino acids. V lost 0 bases to trimming and J lost 2 bases, with 11 bases between them. Per the germline V gene, CDR1 is LGHNA and CDR2 is YSLEER. CDR3 sequence reads: CASSQDRAGAGNTIYF. The CDR3 DNA reads TGCGCCAGCAGCCAAGATCGGGCAGGGGCTGGAAACACCATATATTTT.

The J gene is TRBJ2-1, the V gene TRBV11-3; 9 bases line up with TRBD1. The CDR3 length is 16 residues. With V trimmed by 6 bases and J by 8 bases, 14 bases remained unmatched. Per germline, CDR1 SGHNT and CDR2 YENEEA. The CDR3 nucleotides are TGTGCCAGCAGTAATGCCGGGACAGGGCAGGGTTATGAGCAGTTCTTC. As protein: CASSNAGTGQGYEQFF. Using reference TRBV11-3 and TRBJ2-1 for the parts outside the CDR3, the full variable domain is EAGVVQSPRYKIIEKKQPVAFWCNPISGHNTLYWYLQNLGQGPELLIRYENEEAVDDSQLPKDRFSAERLKGVDSTLKIQPAELGDSAVYLCASSNAGTGQGYEQFFGPGTRLTVL.

The CDR3 protein is CASSRNGGLEKLFF. The CDR3 coding sequence is TGTGCCAGCAGCCGAAACGGGGGGCTTGAAAAACTGTTTTTT. The V call is TRBV4-2, the J call TRBJ1-4; D possibly corresponds to TRBD1 (6 bases). V was cut by 4 bases and J by 7 bases, with 13 bases left in between. CDR1 LGHNA and CDR2 YNFKEQ come from the germline V gene. The CDR3 spans 14 residues.

The CDR3, as DNA: TGTGCCAGCAGTTACTCCGGAAGGGACACCCCCTACGAGCAGTACTTC. This codes for CASSYSGRDTPYEQYF. V gene TRBV6-2 or TRBV6-3 combines with J gene TRBJ2-7, with D perhaps TRBD1 (6 bases). The germline gives CDR1 MNHEY, CDR2 SVGEGT. The CDR3 runs 16 residues. The V end was cut by 0 bases, the J end by 2 bases, with 14 bases between.

This chain joins TRBV11-2 and TRBJ1-2; D is ambiguous. The CDR3 totals 12 residues. Germline lookup yields CDR1 SGHAT and CDR2 FQNNGV. The V gene lost 0 bases and the J gene lost 3 bases, with 2 bases spanning the gap. In DNA, the CDR3 is TGTGCCAGCAGCTTAGATGACTATGGCTACACCTTC. It codes for CASSLDDYGYTF.

V and J are TRBV28 and TRBJ2-7, with a weak D call TRBD2 (6 bases). Trimming removed 3 bases at V and 3 bases at J, with 9 bases between. From germline, CDR1 is MDHEN and CDR2 SYDVKM. CDR3 length: 13 residues. The CDR3: CASSLGGVYEQYF. DNA of the CDR3: TGTGCCAGCAGTTTGGGGGGAGTCTACGAGCAGTACTTC.

V usage is TRBV2 and J usage is TRBJ1-4; D is possibly TRBD1 (6 bases). The CDR3 length is 16 residues. Germline values: CDR1 SNHLY, CDR2 FYNNEI. V was shortened by 4 bases and J by 6 bases, with 18 bases between the two germline ends. The CDR3 region is CASSGASSGGDEKLFF. The CDR3 nucleotides read TGTGCCAGCAGTGGAGCCTCATCGGGGGGCGATGAAAAACTGTTTTTT.

This chain joins TRBV4-1 and TRBJ2-7, with D tentatively TRBD1 (5 bases). The V and J ends lost 0 bases and 5 bases respectively, with 14 bases between them. The CDR3 has 15 amino acids. Looked up from germline, CDR1 is MGHRA and CDR2 is YSYEKL. Here the CDR3 DNA reads TGCGCCAGCAGCCAAGATCTCGGCAGGGTCGACGAGCAGTACTTC. It specifies CASSQDLGRVDEQYF.

This chain uses TRBV15 with TRBJ1-1; TRBD1 might be the D (5 bases). There are 13 residues in the CDR3. The germline V gene encodes CDR1 LNHNV and CDR2 YYDKDF (reference sequence). Trimming shortened V by 0 bases and J by 6 bases, and 8 bases separated the two germline ends. The CDR3 DNA reads as TGTGCCACCAGCAGAGATCGGGGGGCTGAAGCTTTCTTT. Its translation: CATSRDRGAEAFF. The full variable domain, its missing parts supplied by reference TRBV15 and TRBJ1-1, is DAMVIQNPRYQVTQFGKPVTLSCSQTLNHNVMYWYQQKSSQAPKLLFHYYDKDFNNEADTPDNFQSRRPNTSFCFLDIRSPGLGDTAMYLCATSRDRGAEAFFGQGTRLTVV.

The chain couples TRBV28 to TRBJ2-7; 7 bases line up with TRBD1. The CDR3 runs 13 residues. Losses at the gene ends were 5 bases for V and 5 bases for J; bases not matched to a gene: 6. Germline CDR1 MDHEN, CDR2 SYDVKM. CDR3 amino acids: CASSATGADEQYF. DNA of the CDR3: TGTGCCAGCAGTGCCACAGGGGCCGACGAGCAGTACTTC. The variable domain in full, completed from reference TRBV28 and TRBJ2-7, reads DVKVTQSSRYLVKRTGEKVFLECVQDMDHENMFWYRQDPGLGLRLIYFSYDVKMKEKGDIPEGYSVSREKKERFSLILESASTNQTSMYLCASSATGADEQYFGPGTRLTVT.

The rearrangement uses TRBV20-1 and TRBJ2-7; D gene unclear. Per the germline V gene, CDR1 is DFQATT and CDR2 is SNEGSKA (reference sequence). The CDR3 extends over 10 amino acids. V lost 7 bases and J 1 base, leaving 5 bases between the germline ends. CDR3 region: CSVYSYEQYF. CDR3 in DNA: TGCAGTGTGTATTCCTACGAGCAGTACTTC.

In this sample, this clone turned up once. One end of the junction is discordant with germline, which a read error may explain. Here the CDR3 reads CASSLASGGSADTQYF. The DNA for the CDR3 is TGTGCCAGCAGCCTAGCTAGCGGGGGAAGCGCAGATACGCAGTATTTT. V gene TRBV7-2 combines with J gene TRBJ2-3; 10 nucleotides agree with TRBD2. This CDR3 contains 16 residues. CDR1 and CDR2 (germline): SGHTA, FQGNSA. The full variable domain, with the rest looked up from reference TRBV7-2 and TRBJ2-3, is GAGVSQSPSNKVTEKGKDVELRCDPISGHTALYWYRQSLGQGLEFLIYFQGNSAPDKSGLPSDRFSAERTGGSVSTLTIQRTQQEDSAVYLCASSLASGGSADTQYFGPGTRLTVL.

This clone was recorded only once. This chain uses TRBV18 with TRBJ1-1; tentative D call: TRBD1 (5 bases). The CDR3 length is 15 residues. V was clipped by 3 bases and J by 1 base, with 12 bases between them. The germline V gene encodes CDR1 KGHSH and CDR2 LQKENI. The CDR3 sequence is CASSPKTDQNTEAFF. CDR3 DNA: TGTGCCAGCTCACCCAAGACAGACCAGAACACTGAAGCTTTCTTT.

CDR3 bases: TGTGCCAGCAGTTACTCAGATATGTTTCTCTCACCCCTCCACTTT. Translating gives CASSYSDMFLSPLHF. The rearrangement links TRBV6-5 to TRBJ1-6; D gene uncertain. The length of the CDR3 is 15 residues. V gave up 0 bases and J gave up 10 bases, with 13 bases separating them. Looked up from germline, CDR1 is MNHEY and CDR2 is SVGAGI.

The V gene is TRBV28, the J gene TRBJ1-2; 7 bases are shared with TRBD1. CDR3 size: 15 residues. After removal of 6 bases from V and 2 bases from J, the junction contained 9 bases not matched to a gene. Germline V gives CDR1 MDHEN, CDR2 SYDVKM. The CDR3 DNA reads TGTGCCAGCAGACACCACAGGGGCGGAAACTATGGCTACACCTTC. It yields the protein CASRHHRGGNYGYTF.

This clone occurred a few times. The gene calls are TRBV3-1 (or the pseudogene TRBV3-2) and TRBJ2-5; D might be TRBD2 (7 bases). Germline V lookup: CDR1 LGHDT, CDR2 YNNKEL (reference sequence). Deletions cut 1 base from V and 1 base from J, with 10 bases between. The CDR3 contains 15 residues. CDR3 loop: CASSQAGGGQETQYF. The CDR3, as DNA: TGTGCCAGCAGCCAAGCGGGGGGCGGCCAAGAGACCCAGTACTTC.

The chain joins TRBV23-1 to TRBJ1-4; unclear D gene. TRBV23-1 has ORF status, its function being uncertain. V was clipped by 4 bases and J by 0 bases, with 15 bases between them. The CDR3 loop spans 17 amino acids. CDR3 sequence reads: CASSLHPDGTTNEKLFF. In DNA, the CDR3 is TGCGCCAGCAGTCTCCACCCAGACGGAACAACTAATGAAAAACTGTTTTTT.

The chain has TRBV15 and TRBJ2-7; 8 bases are a match to TRBD2. The V and J ends lost 5 bases and 3 bases, in that order; junction bases with no gene match: 12. This CDR3 is 16 amino acids long. From germline, CDR1 is LNHNV and CDR2 YYDKDF (reference sequence). Here the CDR3 reads CATSPIPGTRNYEQYF. For the CDR3, the DNA is TGTGCCACCAGCCCCATCCCCGGGACTAGGAACTACGAGCAGTACTTC.

The chain recombines TRBV14 with TRBJ2-7; D gene unclear. The germline CDR1 and CDR2 sequences are SGHDN and FVKESK. This CDR3 has 11 amino acids. V shed 3 bases and J shed 2 bases, with 2 bases lying between them. The CDR3 region has the DNA TGTGCCAGCAGCCAGGCCTACGAGCAGTACTTC. Protein sequence: CASSQAYEQYF.

This clone has a single count. V and J are TRBV10-3 and TRBJ1-1, with 9 bases fitting TRBD1. Trimming removed 2 bases from V and 10 bases from J; junction bases left unmatched: 5. The CDR3 spans 13 residues. CDR1 is ENHRY and CDR2 is SYGVKD in the germline V gene. The CDR3 DNA reads as TGTGCCATCAGTGAGGGACAGGGGTCGTCAGCTTTCTTT. Translating gives CAISEGQGSSAFF.

V usage is TRBV7-2 and J usage is TRBJ1-6; TRBD1 is a possible D gene (6 bases). Germline CDR1 SGHTA, CDR2 FQGNSA. V lost 7 bases and J lost 10, with 20 bases in between. CDR3 length: 15 residues. The CDR3: CASTESTGIGSPLHF. The CDR3 DNA sequence: TGTGCCAGCACCGAATCTACAGGGATCGGGTCACCCCTCCACTTT.

Here the CDR3 reads CASSRQFPVYYEQYF. CDR3 DNA sequence: TGCGCCAGCAGCCGTCAGTTCCCCGTATACTACGAGCAGTACTTC. The J gene is TRBJ2-7, the V gene TRBV5-1; D unresolved. The germline V gene encodes CDR1 SGHRS and CDR2 YFSETQ. This CDR3 has 15 residues. V was cut by 4 bases and J by 3 bases, with 17 bases left in between.

The J gene is TRBJ2-6, the V gene TRBV5-1; D is perhaps TRBD1 (6 bases). V was shortened by 4 bases and J by 0 bases, with 8 bases between the two germline ends. This CDR3 region has 15 residues. Germline V gene lookup returns CDR1 SGHRS and CDR2 YFSETQ. The CDR3 sequence: CASSVQGSGANVLTF. DNA for the CDR3: TGCGCCAGCAGCGTACAGGGCTCTGGGGCCAACGTCCTGACTTTC.

V and J are TRBV19 and TRBJ1-4, with D possibly TRBD1 on 6 matching bases. Between the trimmed V and J ends, which lost 7 bases and 6 bases, there was a span of 12 bases. The CDR3 runs 13 residues. Germline assignment: CDR1 LNHDA and CDR2 SQIVND (reference sequence). CDR3 nucleotides: TGTGCCAGTACAGTCAGGGGTGATGAAAAACTGTTTTTT. It yields the protein CASTVRGDEKLFF.